This T cell receptor (beta chain) is drawn from a study of blood T cell repertoires in COVID-19. About the study: Samples taken during acute and convalescent COVID-19 were collected in the United States, Italy and Spain.

In the original workflow: Counts of nucleated cells, estimated from reference gene primer amplification, were obtained. Profiled with immunoSEQ multiplex PCR; TCRdb holds only in-frame clones, not every one. V, J and clone size reflect that table, while D and trimming were determined from the DNA. The sample includes fewer than 300,000 clones, around 90% seen only once; the top ten take about 2.5%. CDR1 and CDR2 (germline): SGHKS, YYEKEE (reference sequence). V lost 0 bases, J lost 1 base, and 10 bases lay in between. This CDR3 spans 15 amino acids. Followed over time, Seattle patients had been enrolled while infection was active.

The V call is TRBV5-5, the J call TRBJ1-1; no clear D gene. The sequenced sample consisted of peripheral blood. The source of this sequence is a young adult with COVID-19, enrolled during active disease. DNA for the CDR3: TGTGCCAGCAGCTTGGGTTGGGGAGGGAACACTGAAGCTTTCTTT. Protein product: CASSLGWGGNTEAFF.